What follows describes a single T cell receptor (beta chain). The sample is drawn from a study of shared clonotypes between healthy human individuals. Study-wide context: Three plates were used per donor for CD4 naive, three for CD4 memory, two for CD8 naive and one for CD8 memory.

Measured with immunoSEQ multiplex PCR; TCRdb has only the in-frame clones, and not every one. The table lists fewer than 850,000 clones, 95% to 97% of them singletons. Selected positively for CCR7 and CD45RO-negative, naive CD8 cells excluded terminally differentiated effector memory CD45RA+ cells. Sequencing was done on a sample of naive CD8+ T cells sorted from blood. The sequence was collected from a man between 25 and 39 years old in good health.

The chain's CDR3 is CASGRSVYEQYF. The CDR3 nucleotides are TGTGCCAGCGGCAGGTCAGTCTACGAGCAGTACTTC. The gene calls are TRBV9 and TRBJ2-7, with unresolved D. The V end lost 7 bases, the J end lost 3 bases, and 11 bases lay between the germline ends. CDR1 SGDLS and CDR2 YYNGEE come from the germline V gene. CDR3 length equals 12 residues.